The source of this T cell receptor (beta chain) is a study of CD8 T cells in ankylosing spondylitis. V lost 3 bases to trimming and J lost 2 bases, with 6 bases between them. The V gene's germline CDR1 is SEHNR and CDR2 FQNEAQ (reference sequence). This CDR3 is built from 13 residues. This clonotype has a count of ten or more. As yet, its antigen is unknown. Quantitative barcoded 5'-RACE was used to prepare TCR beta libraries. One entry per CDR3 protein results from TCRdb running MiXCR on the 5' RACE reads. The sample contains about 190,000 distinct CDR3 sequences, 10% to 15% of which appear only once. Study conclusions and caveats: Disease-linked clones bore a CD8+ phenotype and were relatively rare in peripheral blood.

Material for sequencing was blood, either unsorted or a sorted T cell fraction (not recorded which). The sequence derives from a female donor with ankylosing spondylitis or in good health (not recorded which). The chain joins TRBV7-9 to TRBJ2-3; D gene ambiguous. The CDR3, as DNA: TGTGCCAGCAGCTTGGCGATCACAGATACGCAGTATTTT. It is translated as CASSLAITDTQYF.